There are a few counts of the clone carrying this T cell receptor beta chain. Antigen: not known. Amplification yielded TCR beta CDR3 regions, with RNA transcripts as the source. The study used the HTBI primer set for a first-round RT-PCR of the TCR CDR3. TCRdb itself ran the multiplex PCR reads through MiXCR, one entry per CDR3 protein. In the table there are hundreds of thousands of distinct CDR3 sequences, 14% of which are singletons. These data come from a study of T cells in Graves' hyperthyroidism and ophthalmopathy. V dropped 4 bases and J dropped 4 bases, with 39 bases sitting between them. From germline, CDR1 is MGHRA and CDR2 YSYEKL. This CDR3 is built from 23 residues. Study conclusions and caveats: Patients with ophthalmopathy were separated from those with stable hyperthyroidism by a 13 V-J model.

Sequencing was done on a sample of blood. The chain recombines TRBV4-1 with TRBJ2-3, with D perhaps TRBD1 or TRBD2 (10 bases each). This sequence originates from a woman between 40 and 55 years old with Graves' hyperthyroidism. CDR3 sequence reads: CASSPMQLAGQGKLAGEPDTQYF. CDR3 nucleotide sequence: TGCGCCAGCAGCCCAATGCAGTTAGCGGGACAGGGGAAGCTAGCGGGAGAACCAGATACGCAGTATTTT.